This TCR beta chain originates from a study of low-dose radiotherapy and immunotherapy resistance in tumors. Across the study: The study delivered 0.5 Gy per fraction every 2 weeks to Cohort 1, totaling 6.5 Gy. Aspirin was administered orally at 300 mg daily for four cycles, commencing on cycle 1 day 1.

Every donor's regimen consisted of nivolumab, ipilimumab, aspirin, low-dose cyclophosphamide and low-dose radiotherapy. cDNA synthesis used a TRAV/TRBV-specific primer set for both chains. Amplification of TCRs used a constant-region primer and V-primer adapter for 20 PCR cycles. One entry per CDR3 protein, called by TCRdb with MiXCR from the reads. The sample holds about 12,000 distinct CDR3 sequences, roughly four fifths seen once. The CDR3 length is 14 residues. Germline V gene lookup returns CDR1 SGHDT and CDR2 YYEEEE. The germline V and J ends were trimmed by 4 bases and 4 bases, with 15 bases remaining between them.

The sequence was collected from a human donor with advanced metastatic prostate, ovarian, gallbladder or colorectal cancer (not recorded which). This table probably holds off-target reads from a library built for another chain. The chain uses TRBV5-6 and TRBJ2-7, with D possibly TRBD1 on 6 matching bases. CDR3 sequence: CASSPSGQAYEQYF. In DNA form, the CDR3 reads TGTGCCAGCAGCCCTTCGGGACAAGCTTACGAGCAGTACTTC. Full variable domain (missing parts from reference TRBV5-6 and TRBJ2-7): DAGVTQSPTHLIKTRGQQVTLRCSPKSGHDTVSWYQQALGQGPQFIFQYYEEEERQRGNFPDRFSGHQFPNYSSELNVNALLLGDSALYLCASSPSGQAYEQYFGPGTRLTVT.